This is a list of T cell receptor beta chains from one sample in a study of blood T cell repertoires in COVID-19. Sequencing used immunoSEQ multiplex PCR; TCRdb keeps in-frame clones, though not all of them. The sample lists 60,000 or so clones, around nine tenths seen once, with roughly an eighth in the top ten. Material for sequencing was peripheral blood. All receptors come from a woman aged 60-70 years with active COVID-19. Both conserved end residues are part of each CDR3. D genes are given only for firm matches. The size entry is marked missing in some rows and otherwise reads once, few, many or a size class.

>TRBJ2-3|-|TRBV5-4|-
TGTGCCAGCAGCTTGGACTTCACAGATACGCAGTATTTT
CASSLDFTDTQYF
>TRBJ2-1|TRBD2|TRBV5-4|-
TGTGCCAGCCATCGGGAGGGTTACAAATGGAATGAGCAGTTCTTC
CASHREGYKWNEQFF
>TRBJ2-5|TRBD2|TRBV5-1|-
TGCGCCAGCAGCTTGGGACTAGCGGGGGCGGAGGAAGAGACCCAGTACTTC
CASSLGLAGAEEETQYF
>TRBJ2-2|-|TRBV6-5|-
TGTGCCAGCAGCCAAGAGGGTAATCTCCCCGGGGAGCTGTTTTTT
CASSQEGNLPGELFF
>TRBJ1-2|-|TRBV3-1/TRBV3-2|-
TGTGCCAGCAGCCAAGTCCTGACAGGACGAGTCTGGGGCTACACCTTC
CASSQVLTGRVWGYTF
>TRBJ2-7|-|TRBV18|-
TGTGCCAGCTCACCACGATTCCGGGACGAGCAGTACTTC
CASSPRFRDEQYF
>TRBJ2-7|-|TRBV7-3|-
TGTGCCAGCAGCGAAGATAGCGAATACGAGCAGTACTTC
CASSEDSEYEQYF
>TRBJ2-2|TRBD2|TRBV7-9|-
TGTGCCAGCAGCCTTGGACTAGCGGGGGCGAACACCGGGGAGCTGTTTTTT
CASSLGLAGANTGELFF
>TRBJ2-1|TRBD2|TRBV19|-
TGTGCCAGTAGTATAATCTCGGGGGGGCCCTACAATGAGCAGTTCTTC
CASSIISGGPYNEQFF
>TRBJ2-1|-|TRBV9|-
TGTGCCAGCAGCGTCGGAGTGGAGAATGAGCAGTTCTTC
CASSVGVENEQFF
>TRBJ2-7|TRBD2|TRBV4-1|-
TGCGCCAGCAGCAGCGCTAGCGGGGTTACCTACGAGCAGTACTTC
CASSSASGVTYEQYF
>TRBJ2-5|-|TRBV2|-
TGTGCCAGCTCCCAGGGGCGGGAGACCCAGTACTTC
CASSQGRETQYF
>TRBJ1-1|-|TRBV12-3/TRBV12-4|-
TGTGCCAGCAGTTTAGTTTCCGGGTCTGAAGCTTTCTTT
CASSLVSGSEAFF
>TRBJ2-2|TRBD2|TRBV6-2/TRBV6-3|-
TGTGCCAGCAGTAACGGACTAGCGGGGGTTCTGTTTTTT
CASSNGLAGVLFF
>TRBJ2-3|TRBD2|TRBV10-3|-
TGTGCCATCAGTGGGCATAGCGGGGGCGCAGATACGCAGTATTTT
CAISGHSGGADTQYF
>TRBJ2-1|TRBD2|TRBV19|-
TGTGCCAGTATAAGGTCTAGCGGCTCGAGCTCCTACAATGAGCAGTTCTTC
CASIRSSGSSSYNEQFF
>TRBJ1-2|TRBD1|TRBV29-1|once
TGCAGCGTTGACCAGGACAGGTCCTATGGCTACACCTTC
CSVDQDRSYGYTF
>TRBJ1-6|-|TRBV10-3|-
TGTGCCATCAGTGAGGTTGCAGGGAGGTCGTATAATTCACCCCTCCACTTT
CAISEVAGRSYNSPLHF
>TRBJ1-6|-|TRBV7-9|-
TGTGCCAGCAGCGGACAGATACCGAGCTCCTATAATTCACCCCTCCACTTT
CASSGQIPSSYNSPLHF
>TRBJ2-7|TRBD2|TRBV14|-
TGTGCCAGCAGCCAAGATCTAGAGGTCCTTTCAGCGGGGCCCCCTTACGAGCAGTACTTC
CASSQDLEVLSAGPPYEQYF
>TRBJ1-6|-|TRBV4-1|-
TGCGCCAGCAGCGGGGGGGACCTTTATCGCCTCCACTTT
CASSGGDLYRLHF
>TRBJ2-2|TRBD2|TRBV24-1|-
TGTGCCACCAGTGACCGGGGGACTAGCGGGGGCATTAACACCGGGGAGCTGTTTTTT
CATSDRGTSGGINTGELFF
>TRBJ2-1|TRBD2|TRBV9|-
TGTGCCAGCAGGCGCGGGGGGGCCGAAGATGAGCAGTTCTTC
CASRRGGAEDEQFF
>TRBJ2-2|TRBD2|TRBV7-2|-
TGTGCCAGCAGCCATAGACTAGCGGGGGACCACACCGGGGAGCTGTTTTTT
CASSHRLAGDHTGELFF
>TRBJ2-2|-|TRBV9|-
TGTGCCAGCAGCGTAGCTCTGAACACCGGGGAGCTGTTTTTT
CASSVALNTGELFF
>TRBJ1-4|TRBD1|TRBV5-4|-
TGTGCCAGCAGCACGACCCCAGGGGGCTTGACTAATGAAAAACTGTTTTTT
CASSTTPGGLTNEKLFF
>TRBJ1-6|TRBD1|TRBV27|few
TGTGCCAGCAGTTTTATAGCAGGACAGGCAAGCTCCTATAATTCACCCCTCCACTTT
CASSFIAGQASSYNSPLHF
>TRBJ2-5|-|TRBV3-1/TRBV3-2|-
TGTGCCAGCAGCCAAGATCGGAGTGGGACCCAGTACTTC
CASSQDRSGTQYF
>TRBJ1-2|-|TRBV6-1|-
TGTGCCAGCAGTGATACATCCTATGGCTACACCTTC
CASSDTSYGYTF
>TRBJ2-2|-|TRBV6-4|-
TGTGCCAGCAGTCTCTACGGGGCTAGCGAAAACACCGGGGAGCTGTTTTTT
CASSLYGASENTGELFF
>TRBJ2-7|TRBD2|TRBV5-6|-
TGTGCCAGCAGCTTGGGATTGGGTCCTAGCGGGTCCTACGAGCAGTACTTC
CASSLGLGPSGSYEQYF
>TRBJ1-3|-|TRBV5-1|-
TGCGCCAGCAGCGGCACAGGCGTCGGTGGAAACACCATATATTTT
CASSGTGVGGNTIYF
>TRBJ1-2|-|TRBV12-3/TRBV12-4|once
TGTGCCAGCAGTGGGGGGGGCTATGGCTACACCTTC
CASSGGGYGYTF
>TRBJ1-1|TRBD1|TRBV18|-
TGTGCCAGCTCACAGACAGGGGCGAGTGTCACTGAAGCTTTCTTT
CASSQTGASVTEAFF
>TRBJ2-5|-|TRBV19|few
TGTGCCAGTAAGACGTACCGGGGATCGCAAGAGACCCAGTACTTC
CASKTYRGSQETQYF
>TRBJ1-2|-|TRBV12-5|-
TGTGCTAGTGGTTTGGGAAGGGGGAGCGGCTACACCTTC
CASGLGRGSGYTF
>TRBJ1-2|TRBD1|TRBV2|few
TGTGCCAGCAGTTCCGGGACAGGGTTCTATGGCTACACCTTC
CASSSGTGFYGYTF